This entry lists 3 T cell receptor beta chains sequenced from one sample in a study of cytotoxic CD8 clonotypes in ibrutinib-treated CLL. Measured with immunoSEQ multiplex PCR; TCRdb has only the in-frame clones, and not every one. The repertoire consists of approximately 92,000 clones, with roughly three quarters occurring once and the leading ten covering just under 25%. Source: PBMCs, taken after 24 months of ibrutinib treatment. The receptors were sampled from a human donor with chronic lymphocytic leukemia.

The genes are TRBV16 and TRBJ1-5; perhaps TRBD1 as D (5 bases). V shed 4 bases and J shed 3 bases, with 10 bases lying between them. CDR1 KGHSY and CDR2 FQNENV come from the germline V gene. The CDR3 runs 14 residues. CDR3 coding DNA: TGTGCCAGCAGCCCGGCCAGGGCCAATCAGCCCCAGCATTTT. Protein product: CASSPARANQPQHF. Full variable domain (missing parts from reference TRBV16 and TRBJ1-5): GEEVAQTPKHLVRGEGQKAKLYCAPIKGHSYVFWYQQVLKNEFKFLISFQNENVFDETGMPKERFSAKCLPNSPCSLEIQATKLEDSAVYFCASSPARANQPQHFGDGTRLSIL.

This chain links TRBV7-9 with TRBJ1-1, with D possibly being TRBD1 (5 bases). CDR1 and CDR2 (germline): SEHNR, FQNEAQ (reference sequence). The length of the CDR3 is 13 residues. V was shortened by 5 bases and J by 1 base, with 8 bases between the two germline ends. For the CDR3, the DNA is TGTGCCAGCAGCCCGCAGGGGAACACTGAAGCTTTCTTT. Translation gives CASSPQGNTEAFF.

This clone was recorded once. The rearrangement uses TRBV2 and TRBJ2-3; D ambiguous. The germline V gene has CDR1 SNHLY and CDR2 FYNNEI. The CDR3 has 12 residues. V was clipped by 4 bases and J by 1 base, with 3 bases between them. Here the CDR3 reads CASSAGTDTQYF. The CDR3 DNA reads as TGTGCCAGCAGTGCGGGCACAGATACGCAGTATTTT.